The 28 T cell receptor beta chains listed next were all sequenced from one sample in a study of cytomegalovirus exposure and HLA in healthy donors. Researchers ran the PCR with 60 Vbeta and 13 Jbeta primers. Profiling relied on immunoSEQ multiplex PCR, and the TCRdb table lists in-frame clones only, not all of them. The sample has about 200,000 clones, less than 80% seen once. Material: PBMCs. The receptors come from a girl aged 2 to 9 in good health and CMV-seronegative.

In DNA form, the CDR3 reads TGTGCCAGTAGTCCACGGGGGTTTAGCTCCTATAATTCACCCCTCCACTTT. Protein sequence: CASSPRGFSSYNSPLHF. The V call is TRBV19, the J call TRBJ1-6; TRBD1 might be the D (5 bases). Trimming shortened V by 5 bases and J by 0 bases, and 14 bases separated the two germline ends. The germline gives CDR1 LNHDA, CDR2 SQIVND (reference sequence). The length of the CDR3 is 17 residues.

The chain is built from TRBV4-1 and TRBJ1-5; weak D call: TRBD1 (6 bases). CDR1 is MGHRA and CDR2 is YSYEKL in the germline V gene. The CDR3 has 15 amino acids. The V end lost 0 bases, the J end lost 6 bases, and 12 bases lay between the germline ends. The CDR3 here is CASSQDQAGAQPQHF. In DNA form, the CDR3 reads TGCGCCAGCAGCCAAGATCAGGCAGGGGCTCAGCCCCAGCATTTT.

The genes are TRBV29-1 and TRBJ1-1; D ambiguous. Trimming removed 3 bases at V and 11 bases at J, with 10 bases between. The CDR3 has 10 amino acids. The germline gives CDR1 SQVTM, CDR2 ANQGSEA. CDR3 sequence: CSVESGSAFF. DNA for the CDR3: TGCAGCGTTGAGTCCGGGTCCGCTTTCTTT.

V gene TRBV7-9 combines with J gene TRBJ2-5, with a possible D match to TRBD1 (5 bases). Trimming took 5 bases from V and 4 from J, leaving 8 bases between them. This CDR3 has 12 residues. Germline CDR1 and CDR2: SEHNR and FQNEAQ (reference sequence). This chain's CDR3 is CASSPQGETQYF. CDR3 sequence (DNA): TGTGCCAGCAGCCCCCAGGGAGAGACCCAGTACTTC.

In its sample, this clone was seen a few times. The chain couples TRBV2 to TRBJ1-1; D is uncertain. V was shortened by 2 bases and J by 12 bases, with 31 bases between the two germline ends. The CDR3 is made up of 18 amino acids. The germline CDR1 and CDR2 sequences are SNHLY and FYNNEI. CDR3 sequence reads: CASSERLLHSAVTGGTFF. The CDR3 DNA sequence: TGTGCCAGCAGTGAAAGGCTCCTCCATTCCGCAGTTACTGGAGGAACTTTCTTT.

The CDR3 sequence: CASSYEQMNTEAFF. DNA of the CDR3: TGTGCCAGCAGTTACGAACAAATGAACACTGAAGCTTTCTTT. The chain joins TRBV6-5 to TRBJ1-1; D not resolved. V lost 2 bases and J lost 0, with 7 bases in between. This CDR3 has 14 amino acids. Germline CDR1 reads MNHEY; CDR2 reads SVGAGI.

The genes are TRBV2 and TRBJ1-1, with 11 bases matching TRBD1. The CDR3 covers 18 residues. The V gene's germline CDR1 is SNHLY and CDR2 FYNNEI. Trimming took 7 bases from V and 0 from J; bases not matched to a gene: 13. The CDR3 region is CASIRSPDRGRMNTEAFF. The CDR3 nucleotides read TGTGCCAGCATTAGAAGCCCGGACAGGGGGCGAATGAACACTGAAGCTTTCTTT.

This chain joins TRBV18 and TRBJ2-7; D remains ambiguous. Germline V CDR1 and CDR2: KGHSH, LQKENI. Trimming shortened V by 2 bases and J by 0 bases, and 5 bases separated the two germline ends. The CDR3 totals 13 residues. This CDR3 reads CASSPENSYEQYF. CDR3 nucleotide sequence: TGTGCCAGCTCACCAGAGAACTCCTACGAGCAGTACTTC. The full variable domain, its missing parts supplied by reference TRBV18 and TRBJ2-7, is NAGVMQNPRHLVRRRGQEARLRCSPMKGHSHVYWYRQLPEEGLKFMVYLQKENIIDESGMPKERFSAEFPKEGPSILRIQQVVRGDSAAYFCASSPENSYEQYFGPGTRLTVT.

The chain couples TRBV5-4 to TRBJ1-1; possibly TRBD1 for D (6 bases). The CDR3 is 15 residues long. V was trimmed by 4 bases and J by 2 bases, leaving 15 bases between them. The germline V gene has CDR1 SGHNT and CDR2 YYREEE (reference sequence). The CDR3 nucleotides are TGTGCCAGCAGCCCCGGGGACACCCGAAACACTGAAGCTTTCTTT. This gives the protein CASSPGDTRNTEAFF.

J is TRBJ1-1 and V is TRBV27; the D gene is possibly TRBD1 (5 bases). The germline V and J ends were trimmed by 5 bases and 1 base, with 20 bases remaining between them. The CDR3 spans 17 residues. Germline-derived CDR1 and CDR2 are MNHEY and SMNVEV (reference sequence). CDR3 in DNA: TGTGCCAGCAGTGCCATTGGGGCCCTTTTGGGGAACACTGAAGCTTTCTTT. Amino acids: CASSAIGALLGNTEAFF.

The chain uses TRBV6-1 and TRBJ1-5; D ambiguous. V was clipped by 6 bases and J by 7 bases, with 13 bases between them. CDR1 MNHNS and CDR2 SASEGT come from the germline V gene. The CDR3 consists of 13 residues. This CDR3 is CASRTVARQPQHF. The DNA of the CDR3 is TGTGCCAGCAGAACAGTGGCCCGGCAGCCCCAGCATTTT.

The genes are TRBV7-9 and TRBJ2-7; D may be TRBD1 (5 bases). The germline CDR1 and CDR2 sequences are SEHNR and FQNEAQ (reference sequence). Trimming took off 5 bases at V and 9 bases at J, with 23 bases between the two ends. The CDR3 runs to 15 residues. The CDR3: CASSTRDSTGAWQYF. CDR3 in DNA: TGTGCCAGCAGCACCCGAGACAGTACCGGCGCGTGGCAGTACTTC.

This rearrangement joins TRBV27 to TRBJ2-1; a possible D gene is TRBD1 (6 bases). The CDR3 spans 15 residues. Trimming took 3 bases from V and 8 from J, leaving 17 bases between them. Germline assignment: CDR1 MNHEY and CDR2 SMNVEV (reference sequence). CDR3 residues: CASSLLDGGIDEQFF. Written as DNA, the CDR3 is TGTGCCAGCAGTTTGCTCGATGGGGGCATCGATGAGCAGTTCTTC.

V gene TRBV12-5 combines with J gene TRBJ1-2, with D perhaps TRBD1 (6 bases). Trimming took off 8 bases at V and 7 bases at J, with 17 bases between the two ends. Germline assignment: CDR1 LGHNT and CDR2 FRNRAP. This CDR3 contains 13 residues. CDR3 sequence reads: CASSIRGAGGYTF. The CDR3, as DNA: TGTGCTAGTTCGATACGGGGGGCTGGTGGCTACACCTTC.

The gene calls are TRBV30 and TRBJ2-5, with TRBD2 matching over 9 bases. Germline V gives CDR1 GTSNPN, CDR2 SVGIG (reference sequence). Unmatched junction bases numbered 2, after V lost 4 bases and J lost 2 bases. The CDR3 is made up of 13 amino acids. The CDR3 protein is CAWNLAGQETQYF. The CDR3 DNA reads as TGTGCCTGGAATCTAGCGGGGCAAGAGACCCAGTACTTC.

This chain joins TRBV19 and TRBJ2-1; 7 bases match TRBD1. Unmatched junction bases numbered 5, after V lost 7 bases and J lost 2 bases. The germline V gene has CDR1 LNHDA and CDR2 SQIVND (reference sequence). The CDR3 loop spans 14 amino acids. The CDR3, as DNA: TGTGCCAGTACCTCCGGGACAGCCTACAATGAGCAGTTCTTC. This sequence encodes CASTSGTAYNEQFF.

The CDR3 spells CASSWSRGNQPQHF. The CDR3 region has the DNA TGTGCCAGCAGTTGGTCGAGGGGCAATCAGCCCCAGCATTTT. J is TRBJ1-5 and V is TRBV27; D gene unclear. This CDR3 comprises 14 residues. CDR1 and CDR2 from the germline V gene are MNHEY and SMNVEV (reference sequence). Between the trimmed V and J ends, which lost 4 bases and 2 bases, there was a span of 9 bases.

The chain carries TRBV7-3 and TRBJ2-1; TRBD1 agrees at 7 bases. Germline V gene data show CDR1 as SGHTA and CDR2 as FQGTGA. This CDR3 contains 14 residues. Unmatched junction bases numbered 5, after V lost 5 bases and J lost 4 bases. The CDR3 bases are TGTGCCAGCAGCCCAAAGACAGGGTACAATGAGCAGTTCTTC. As protein: CASSPKTGYNEQFF.

This clone has just one count. Here the CDR3 reads CASRTTSGGRQYF. Here the CDR3 DNA reads TGTGCCAGCAGGACGACTAGCGGGGGACGGCAGTACTTC. The chain uses TRBV6-5 and TRBJ2-7; TRBD2 aligns across 12 bases. This CDR3 region has 13 residues. J gave up 9 bases and V 6 bases, and 6 bases lay outside the gene matches. Germline V lookup: CDR1 MNHEY, CDR2 SVGAGI.

V is TRBV7-9 and J is TRBJ1-6, with 7 bases that match TRBD1. In germline, CDR1 is SEHNR, CDR2 FQNEAQ (reference sequence). The J segment lost 10 bases and the V segment lost 1 base, leaving 4 bases of the junction unmatched. The CDR3 loop spans 14 amino acids. The CDR3 nucleotides read TGTGCCAGCAGCTTAGGACAGGGAGACTCACCCCTCCACTTT. This codes for CASSLGQGDSPLHF.

This clone was seen only once. The rearrangement links TRBV5-6 to TRBJ2-7, with 10 nucleotides matching TRBD1. The CDR3 extends over 15 amino acids. After removal of 0 bases from V and 2 bases from J, the junction contained 2 bases not matched to a gene. Germline loops: CDR1 SGHDT, CDR2 YYEEEE. The CDR3 here is CASSLEGQGPYEQYF. The CDR3 DNA is TGTGCCAGCAGCTTGGAGGGACAGGGGCCCTACGAGCAGTACTTC.

The V and J genes are TRBV2 and TRBJ1-2, with D perhaps TRBD1 (5 bases). V was trimmed by 4 bases and J by 4 bases, leaving 16 bases between them. The germline V gene has CDR1 SNHLY and CDR2 FYNNEI. This CDR3 spans 15 amino acids. The CDR3 coding sequence is TGTGCCAGCAGTGGGATGGGGGGAGCGGGCTATGGCTACACCTTC. Translated: CASSGMGGAGYGYTF.

The rearrangement uses TRBV7-9 and TRBJ2-1; no clear D. V gave up 4 bases and J gave up 2 bases, with 12 bases separating them. Germline CDR1 is SEHNR and CDR2 is FQNEAQ (reference sequence). This CDR3 is built from 15 residues. CDR3 in DNA: TGTGCCAGCAGCTCGATCCCAGGTCCCTACAATGAGCAGTTCTTC. It encodes CASSSIPGPYNEQFF.

This chain joins TRBV27 and TRBJ1-1; D is unclear. Germline lookup yields CDR1 MNHEY and CDR2 SMNVEV (reference sequence). The CDR3 runs 12 residues. Trimming cost V 5 bases and J 1 base, with 5 bases left between them. In DNA, the CDR3 is TGTGCCAGCAGTAGCAAGAACACTGAAGCTTTCTTT. Translated: CASSSKNTEAFF.

This clone was detected only a few times. Other DNA variants within this sample encode the same CDR3. V usage is TRBV29-1 and J usage is TRBJ2-5; 7 nucleotides agree with TRBD1. The CDR3 spans 12 residues. The V gene's germline CDR1 is SQVTM and CDR2 ANQGSEA. V shed 7 bases and J 5 bases; nucleotides not matched to a gene: 7. The CDR3 reads CSGRTGGETQYF. The CDR3 DNA follows: TGCAGCGGTCGGACAGGCGGCGAGACCCAGTACTTC. The full variable domain, completed using reference TRBV29-1 and TRBJ2-5, is SAVISQKPSRDICQRGTSLTIQCQVDSQVTMMFWYRQQPGQSLTLIATANQGSEATYESGFVIDKFPISRPNLTFSTLTVSNMSPEDSSIYLCSGRTGGETQYFGPGTRLLVL.

V is TRBV30 and J is TRBJ2-1; D uncertain. Per the germline V gene, CDR1 is GTSNPN and CDR2 is SVGIG (reference sequence). The CDR3 runs 12 residues. V lost 5 bases and J 0 bases, leaving 5 bases between the germline ends. CDR3 residues: CAWGASYNEQFF. Written as DNA, the CDR3 is TGTGCCTGGGGAGCCTCCTACAATGAGCAGTTCTTC.

The chain links TRBV5-6 to TRBJ1-6; D gene uncertain. V was pared by 4 bases and J by 7 bases, with 9 bases between. CDR3 size: 13 residues. Germline CDR1 reads SGHDT; CDR2 reads YYEEEE. CDR3 amino acids: CASSPPRNSPLHF. CDR3 DNA sequence: TGTGCCAGCAGCCCTCCCCGGAATTCACCCCTCCACTTT.

This clone occurred a few times. V usage is TRBV10-3 and J usage is TRBJ2-1, with 9 bases fitting TRBD1. The CDR3 loop spans 13 amino acids. V lost 3 bases to trimming and J lost 15 bases; unmatched junction nucleotides: 9. The germline V gene has CDR1 ENHRY and CDR2 SYGVKD. The CDR3 loop reads CAISEVRDRVPFF. For the CDR3, the DNA is TGTGCCATCAGTGAAGTCCGGGACAGGGTGCCGTTCTTC.